Sequencing of this TCR beta chain was carried out in a study of T cell responses to AZD1222 COVID-19 vaccine. V shed 8 bases and J shed 2 bases, with 14 bases lying between them. CDR3 size: 14 residues. Germline lookup yields CDR1 SNHLY and CDR2 FYNNEI. The data were produced by immunoSEQ multiplex PCR, yet TCRdb's version contains in-frame clones alone and is incomplete. Among 100,000 to 130,000 clones listed, over 80% were seen once. The gene calls are TRBV2 and TRBJ2-3; a possible D gene is TRBD1 (6 bases). The sequence derives from an adult who received the AZD1222 COVID-19 vaccine. Here the sequenced sample was peripheral blood, taken 28 days after the second AZD1222 dose. The CDR3 DNA follows: TGTGCCAGCGCACCGGGACAACCCACAGATACGCAGTATTTT. This gives the protein CASAPGQPTDTQYF.